Shown below are 31 T cell receptor beta chains from a single sample sequenced in a study of shared clonotypes between healthy human individuals (TCRdb year 2020). To prepare the library, the immunoSEQ multiplex PCR assay was applied. TCRdb holds this immuneACCESS table with in-frame rearrangements only. Some clones are missing; in checked studies, unresolved V genes explain under half, and the rest has no known cause. The sample table contains about 2 million clones; only one count was recorded for 95% of them. The top ten clones comprise 0.13% of the sample. The sample consisted of naive CD4+ T cells sorted from blood. According to the study, the label for this sample's cell subset or site signals: CD45RA+ positively selected. Receptors originate from a man aged 18-30 years in good health.

The chain has TRBV5-1 and TRBJ2-3, with a weak D call TRBD2 (6 bases). Germline lookup yields CDR1 SGHRS and CDR2 YFSETQ. The CDR3 runs 13 residues. V was shortened by 8 bases and J by 3 bases, with 13 bases between the two germline ends. The CDR3 protein is CASRRGVTDTQYF. The CDR3 DNA follows: TGCGCCAGTCGGCGCGGGGTAACAGATACGCAGTATTTT.

This clone came up once. V and J are TRBV9 and TRBJ1-5; the match to TRBD1 covers 9 bases. This CDR3 has 17 residues. V gave up 4 bases and J gave up 4 bases; unmatched junction bases: 12. The V gene's germline CDR1 is SGDLS and CDR2 YYNGEE. The CDR3 sequence is CASSSSPGTGPNQPQHF. The DNA for the CDR3 is TGTGCCAGCAGCTCCAGCCCCGGGACAGGGCCTAATCAGCCCCAGCATTTT.

The rearrangement joins TRBV25-1 to TRBJ2-7; 9 bases line up with TRBD1. After removal of 3 bases from V and 6 bases from J, the junction contained 9 bases not matched to a gene. This CDR3 is 15 amino acids long. The germline V gene has CDR1 MGHDK and CDR2 SYGVNS. The CDR3 loop is CASSERQGVKVEQYF. The CDR3 DNA sequence: TGTGCCAGCAGTGAGCGACAGGGGGTGAAGGTCGAGCAGTACTTC.

The chain combines TRBV6-1 with TRBJ2-3; D unresolved. The CDR3 loop spans 14 amino acids. V was cut by 0 bases and J by 3 bases, with 7 bases left in between. Germline CDR1 is MNHNS and CDR2 is SASEGT. In nucleotides, the CDR3 is TGTGCCAGCAGTGAAGCGGCAGGAACAGATACGCAGTATTTT. It translates to CASSEAAGTDTQYF.

The chain combines TRBV5-1 with TRBJ1-3, with 8 bases fitting TRBD1. This CDR3 spans 16 amino acids. J gave up 4 bases and V 0 bases, and 6 bases lay outside the gene matches. Germline V CDR1 and CDR2: SGHRS, YFSETQ. CDR3 coding DNA: TGCGCCAGCAGCTTGGTAGGACAGGGTAGCGGAAACACCATATATTTT. It encodes CASSLVGQGSGNTIYF.

This rearrangement joins TRBV11-2 to TRBJ2-3; the D gene is possibly TRBD1 (5 bases). Germline V gene data show CDR1 as SGHAT and CDR2 as FQNNGV. The CDR3 is 16 residues long. The ends were cut back, 0 bases at V and 4 bases at J, with 14 bases in the middle. The CDR3 sequence: CASSLDRAGNADTQYF. The CDR3 region has the DNA TGTGCCAGCAGCTTAGATCGGGCAGGGAACGCAGATACGCAGTATTTT.

The CDR3 protein is CAWSVGGAQETQYF. For the CDR3, the DNA is TGTGCCTGGAGTGTGGGGGGGGCTCAAGAGACCCAGTACTTC. This chain links TRBV30 with TRBJ2-5; TRBD2 might be the D (7 bases). V gave up 0 bases and J gave up 2 bases, with 10 bases separating them. The CDR3 length is 14 residues. Germline CDR1 GTSNPN, CDR2 SVGIG (reference sequence). The full variable domain, with the rest looked up from reference TRBV30 and TRBJ2-5, is SQTIHQWPATLVQPVGSPLSLECTVEGTSNPNLYWYRQAAGRGLQLLFYSVGIGQISSEVPQNLSASRPQDRQFILSSKKLLLSDSGFYLCAWSVGGAQETQYFGPGTRLLVL.

The chain employs TRBV29-1 and TRBJ2-1; 11 nucleotides match TRBD2. In germline, CDR1 is SQVTM, CDR2 ANQGSEA. The CDR3 loop spans 14 amino acids. With V trimmed by 7 bases and J by 4 bases, 6 bases remained unmatched. In DNA, the CDR3 is TGCAGCGCCCCGGGACTAGCGGATTACAATGAGCAGTTCTTC. This gives the protein CSAPGLADYNEQFF.

This chain joins TRBV4-1 and TRBJ2-4; 10 positions match TRBD2. CDR1 and CDR2 from the germline V gene are MGHRA and YSYEKL. The CDR3 length is 19 residues. After removal of 3 bases from V and 2 bases from J, the junction contained 13 bases not matched to a gene. CDR3 amino acids: CASSHLVTSGDSTKNIQYF. The DNA of the CDR3 is TGCGCCAGCAGCCATCTTGTCACTAGCGGGGACAGTACCAAAAACATTCAGTACTTC.

The chain carries TRBV5-1 and TRBJ1-1; D is perhaps TRBD1 (6 bases). Deletions cut 1 base from V and 0 bases from J, with 10 bases between. Germline CDR1 and CDR2: SGHRS and YFSETQ. This CDR3 comprises 15 residues. The CDR3, as DNA: TGCGCCAGCAGCTTGAATGGGGGCCTGAACACTGAAGCTTTCTTT. Its protein is CASSLNGGLNTEAFF.

In the case of this clone: The same CDR3 arises from other DNA sequences in this sample as well. The chain links TRBV2 to TRBJ2-5, with a possible D match to TRBD1 (6 bases). Germline V gene sequence: CDR1 SNHLY, CDR2 FYNNEI. Trimming cost V 2 bases and J 5 bases, with 12 bases left between them. The CDR3 contains 14 residues. For the CDR3, the DNA is TGTGCCAGCAGTGAACGAGGGGGTCAGGAGACCCAGTACTTC. Its protein product is CASSERGGQETQYF.

As to this clone: It is unclear where the CDR3 begins or ends on the DNA, so no DNA is shown, and the CDR3 is as TCRdb lists it. The chain has TRBV12-1 and TRBJ2-1; whether TRBD2, the table's D call, matches the DNA was not checked. TRBV12-1 represents a pseudogene. The CDR3 has 16 amino acids, counting both end residues. The CDR3 loop reads CASSFGLGSSYNEQFF.

This chain joins TRBV7-8 and TRBJ2-1; 9 bases match TRBD2. V trimming: 2 bases; J trimming: 13 bases; junction bases outside the gene matches: 3. CDR3 length equals 12 residues. CDR1 SGHVS and CDR2 FQNEAQ come from the germline V gene. The CDR3 DNA reads TGTGCCAGCAGCTTATCTAGCGGGAATCAGTTCTTC. It is translated as CASSLSSGNQFF. Complete variable domain (other parts from reference TRBV7-8 and TRBJ2-1): GAGVSQSPRYKVAKRGQDVALRCDPISGHVSLFWYQQALGQGPEFLTYFQNEAQLDKSGLPSDRFFAERPEGSVSTLKIQRTQQEDSAVYLCASSLSSGNQFFGPGTRLTVL.

The chain uses TRBV30 and TRBJ1-2, with a tentative D call TRBD1 (5 bases). V dropped 2 bases and J dropped 6 bases, with 13 bases sitting between them. The CDR3 has 13 residues. Germline V gives CDR1 GTSNPN, CDR2 SVGIG (reference sequence). CDR3: CAWSQSRADGYTF. The CDR3 bases are TGTGCCTGGAGTCAGTCCAGGGCAGATGGCTACACCTTC.

The chain has TRBV10-1 and TRBJ2-1; tentatively, D is TRBD1 (6 bases). The ends were cut back, 1 base at V and 1 base at J, with 11 bases in the middle. Per germline, CDR1 WNHNN and CDR2 SYGVQD (reference sequence). This CDR3 contains 16 residues. CDR3 in amino acids: CASSEFVGASYNEQFF. CDR3 DNA sequence: TGCGCCAGCAGTGAGTTTGTGGGGGCTTCCTACAATGAGCAGTTCTTC.

Of note for this clone: The junction differs from germline at one of its ends, possibly a read error. The gene calls are TRBV2 and TRBJ2-7, with D possibly called TRBD1 or TRBD2 (6 bases each). CDR1 and CDR2 from the germline V gene are SNHLY and FYNNEI. The CDR3 is made up of 13 amino acids. CDR3 sequence: CASREGGPHEQYF. As DNA, the CDR3 is TGTGCCAGCAGGGAAGGGGGGCCCCACGAGCAGTACTTC.

This chain joins TRBV28 and TRBJ1-5, with D perhaps matching TRBD1 (6 bases). This CDR3 has 14 amino acids. From germline, CDR1 is MDHEN and CDR2 SYDVKM. Deletions cut 6 bases from V and 8 bases from J, with 17 bases between. The CDR3 region is CASSSTTGWEPQHF. CDR3 nucleotide sequence: TGTGCCAGCAGCTCCACAACAGGGTGGGAGCCCCAGCATTTT.

The gene calls are TRBV7-2 and TRBJ2-2; 10 bases are shared with TRBD1. The CDR3 is 16 amino acids. The V gene's germline CDR1 is SGHTA and CDR2 FQGNSA. Trimming took 5 bases from V and 2 from J; bases not matched to a gene: 5. The CDR3: CASSAGTGVNTGELFF. CDR3 nucleotide sequence: TGTGCCAGCAGCGCCGGGACAGGGGTTAACACCGGGGAGCTGTTTTTT.

The chain couples TRBV27 to TRBJ1-5; the D gene is possibly TRBD1 (5 bases). Trimming took 4 bases from V and 3 from J, leaving 19 bases between them. CDR1 is MNHEY and CDR2 is SMNVEV in the germline V gene (reference sequence). This CDR3 region has 17 residues. The CDR3 reads CASSSSGGAGSNQPQHF. The CDR3 DNA is TGTGCCAGCAGTTCCTCCGGCGGGGCAGGGTCCAATCAGCCCCAGCATTTT.

The J gene is TRBJ1-2, the V gene TRBV6-5; D is unclear. This CDR3 has 15 amino acids. The germline V gene has CDR1 MNHEY and CDR2 SVGAGI. The V end was cut by 0 bases, the J end by 7 bases, with 15 bases between. CDR3 sequence reads: CASSYSTLPGAGYTF. The CDR3 bases are TGTGCCAGCAGTTACTCGACATTGCCAGGAGCTGGCTACACCTTC.

The V gene is TRBV19, the J gene TRBJ2-2; no reliable D call. With 5 bases removed from V and 3 bases from J, the gap between germline ends came to 4 bases. Germline V gene sequence: CDR1 LNHDA, CDR2 SQIVND (reference sequence). CDR3 length: 12 amino acids. The CDR3 is CASSSDTGELFF. The CDR3 nucleotides are TGTGCCAGTAGTTCCGACACCGGGGAGCTGTTTTTT.

The J gene is TRBJ2-6, the V gene TRBV6-5; TRBD1 agrees at 8 bases. This CDR3 comprises 16 residues. The V gene end was trimmed by 4 bases and the J gene end by 3 bases; junction bases not matched to a gene: 5. Germline CDR1 is MNHEY and CDR2 is SVGAGI. In nucleotides, the CDR3 is TGTGCCAGCAGTTCAGGGGGCGCCGGTGGGGCCAACGTCCTGACTTTC. It specifies CASSSGGAGGANVLTF.

The chain employs TRBV10-3 and TRBJ1-3, with D possibly matching TRBD1 (6 bases). This CDR3 comprises 13 residues. The V gene lost 10 bases and the J gene lost 0 bases, with 10 bases spanning the gap. Germline V gene lookup returns CDR1 ENHRY and CDR2 SYGVKD. CDR3 sequence (DNA): TGTGCCACCGAACAGGGCTCTGGAAACACCATATATTTT. Its translation: CATEQGSGNTIYF.

The V and J genes are TRBV7-8 and TRBJ2-7; 15 positions match TRBD2. The CDR3 sequence is 20 residues long. V shed 0 bases, J shed 3 bases, and the junction held 12 bases outside the gene matches. Germline CDR1 SGHVS, CDR2 FQNEAQ. CDR3 loop: CASSLAPGLAGGFPGYEQYF. The DNA of the CDR3 is TGTGCCAGCAGCTTAGCGCCGGGACTAGCGGGGGGCTTCCCCGGCTACGAGCAGTACTTC.

The chain links TRBV19 to TRBJ1-3, with D unresolved. This CDR3 contains 12 residues. Germline CDR1 reads LNHDA; CDR2 reads SQIVND (reference sequence). Trimming cost V 9 bases and J 4 bases, with 10 bases left between them. CDR3 sequence (DNA): TGTGCCAGCGAAGGTCGGGGAAACACCATATATTTT. Amino acids: CASEGRGNTIYF.

A single count supports this clone. V is TRBV19 and J is TRBJ1-2; 8 bases are shared with TRBD1. The CDR3 has 13 amino acids. V gave up 9 bases and J gave up 6 bases; unmatched junction bases: 9. Germline V gene lookup returns CDR1 LNHDA and CDR2 SQIVND (reference sequence). CDR3 in amino acids: CASQDRGRNGYTF. CDR3 bases: TGTGCCAGCCAAGACAGGGGAAGGAATGGCTACACCTTC.

The chain couples TRBV6-5 to TRBJ1-5; the D is unclear. The V and J ends lost 5 bases and 1 base respectively, with 9 bases between them. Germline values: CDR1 MNHEY, CDR2 SVGAGI. The CDR3 is 14 residues long. DNA of the CDR3: TGTGCCAGCAGTCAGGCAGTAAGCAATCAGCCCCAGCATTTT. This translates into CASSQAVSNQPQHF.

This sequence joins TRBV11-1 and TRBJ2-2; a possible D gene is TRBD1 (6 bases). Germline V gene lookup returns CDR1 SGHAT and CDR2 FQDESV (reference sequence). This CDR3 region has 16 residues. The V end lost 2 bases, the J end lost 5 bases, and 15 bases lay between the germline ends. The CDR3 protein is CASSLTPGHITGELFF. The DNA of the CDR3 is TGTGCCAGCAGCTTAACCCCGGGACACATTACCGGGGAGCTGTTTTTT.

This rearrangement joins TRBV10-3 to TRBJ1-1; no clear D gene. CDR1 ENHRY and CDR2 SYGVKD come from the germline V gene. Trimming pared 7 bases from V and 4 bases from J, leaving 13 bases between. This CDR3 is 13 amino acids long. CDR3 region: CAITQDPGTEAFF. CDR3 bases: TGTGCCATCACCCAGGATCCGGGCACTGAAGCTTTCTTT.

This rearrangement joins TRBV5-1 to TRBJ2-4; tentatively, D is TRBD2 (7 bases). The CDR3 length is 15 residues. The germline CDR1 and CDR2 sequences are SGHRS and YFSETQ. V shed 5 bases and J shed 7 bases, with 19 bases lying between them. CDR3 residues: CASSREALGGNIQYF. DNA of the CDR3: TGCGCCAGCAGTCGGGAGGCCTTAGGGGGGAACATTCAGTACTTC.

The chain has TRBV7-2 and TRBJ1-2; D call uncertain. This CDR3 has 13 residues. The ends were cut back, 5 bases at V and 4 bases at J, with 11 bases in the middle. The germline CDR1 and CDR2 sequences are SGHTA and FQGNSA. CDR3 region: CASSPGSAYGYTF. The CDR3 region has the DNA TGTGCCAGCAGCCCCGGGAGCGCCTATGGCTACACCTTC. The full variable domain, completed using reference TRBV7-2 and TRBJ1-2, is GAGVSQSPSNKVTEKGKDVELRCDPISGHTALYWYRQSLGQGLEFLIYFQGNSAPDKSGLPSDRFSAERTGGSVSTLTIQRTQQEDSAVYLCASSPGSAYGYTFGSGTRLTVV.